This TCR beta chain was recovered during a study of blood T cell repertoires in COVID-19. In the original workflow: Estimation of nucleated cell counts relied on the amplification of reference gene primers. Clones were read by immunoSEQ multiplex PCR, and TCRdb kept only the in-frame ones, dropping some. V and J calls and clone size follow that table, whereas D and trimming were derived from the DNA. The sample consists of some 10,000 clones, 80% to 90% of them appearing once. V trimming: 0 bases; J trimming: 8 bases; junction bases outside the gene matches: 6. CDR3 size: 14 residues. Germline V CDR1 and CDR2: GTSNPN, SVGIG (reference sequence).

The chain carries TRBV30 and TRBJ1-4; 7 bases agree with TRBD1. The specimen sequenced was peripheral blood. This sequence was found in a human donor in a cohort sampled during active COVID-19. The CDR3 sequence is CAWSVKGASEKLFF. DNA of the CDR3: TGTGCCTGGAGTGTAAAGGGGGCTAGCGAAAAACTGTTTTTT.